This passage covers 15 T cell receptor beta chains from one sample sequenced in a study of blood T cells in healthy people across ages. Together with a sample-barcoded 5' primer, a J-beta primer mix was included in a second PCR lasting about 6 to 12 cycles. TCRdb reprocessed the 5' RACE reads with MiXCR, giving one entry per CDR3 protein. The sample holds some 860,000 distinct CDR3 sequences, more than 55% seen once. Sequencing was performed on blood. The receptors were gathered from a man aged 35-49 years in good health.

The CDR3 bases are TGTGCCAGCAGCGAGGACAGGCTTAACACCGGGGAGCTGTTTTTT. It is translated as CASSEDRLNTGELFF. V gene TRBV6-4 combines with J gene TRBJ2-2; 7 nucleotides line up with TRBD1. This CDR3 has 15 residues. The germline CDR1 and CDR2 sequences are MRHNA and SNTAGT. V was clipped by 6 bases and J by 2 bases; unmatched bases: 6.

This clonotype has just one count. The V and J genes are TRBV5-6 and TRBJ2-1, with 10 bases aligning to TRBD2. The trim removed 1 base at V and 9 bases at J, leaving 4 bases unmatched. Per the germline V gene, CDR1 is SGHDT and CDR2 is YYEEEE. This CDR3 has 14 residues. CDR3 sequence reads: CASSLSLAGVEQFF. The DNA for the CDR3 is TGTGCCAGCAGCTTGAGTCTAGCGGGGGTTGAGCAGTTCTTC.

The chain uses TRBV7-2 and TRBJ2-4; 7 bases agree with TRBD1. Unmatched junction bases numbered 10, after V lost 5 bases and J lost 3 bases. The CDR3 has 16 amino acids. The germline CDR1 and CDR2 sequences are SGHTA and FQGNSA. CDR3 nucleotide sequence: TGTGCCAGCAGCCTAGACAGGGCCCAGAGCAAAAACATTCAGTACTTC. This gives the protein CASSLDRAQSKNIQYF. Looking up the rest from reference TRBV7-2 and TRBJ2-4 gives the full variable domain: GAGVSQSPSNKVTEKGKDVELRCDPISGHTALYWYRQSLGQGLEFLIYFQGNSAPDKSGLPSDRFSAERTGGSVSTLTIQRTQQEDSAVYLCASSLDRAQSKNIQYFGAGTRLSVL.

The chain recombines TRBV5-1 with TRBJ2-1, with D perhaps being TRBD1 or TRBD2 (5 bases each). The CDR3 has 15 amino acids. V lost 3 bases to trimming and J lost 4 bases, with 14 bases between them. The germline V gene has CDR1 SGHRS and CDR2 YFSETQ. CDR3 sequence: CASSSRDPGYNEQFF. The CDR3 nucleotides are TGCGCCAGCAGCTCCCGGGACCCGGGTTACAATGAGCAGTTCTTC.

DNA of the CDR3: TGCAGCGTTGTTGAGACAGTCACTAACTATGGCTACACCTTC. Residues: CSVVETVTNYGYTF. The chain uses TRBV29-1 and TRBJ1-2, with D possibly being TRBD1 (5 bases). The CDR3 has 14 amino acids. V lost 4 bases to trimming and J lost 0 bases, with 12 bases between them. From germline, CDR1 is SQVTM and CDR2 ANQGSEA.

The chain combines TRBV24-1 with TRBJ1-5, with 8 nucleotides matching TRBD1. This CDR3 contains 16 residues. V gave up 4 bases and J gave up 6 bases; unmatched junction bases: 10. CDR1 is KGHDR, CDR2 SFDVKD, per germline. For the CDR3, the DNA is TGTGCCACCAGTGACCCAAGGACAGGGTTTCGTCAGCCCCAGCATTTT. It translates to CATSDPRTGFRQPQHF.

This clonotype was seen more than once but under ten times. The CDR3 bases are TGTGCCAGCAGCTTCCGGGGACAGGGGGTTAACAATGAGCAGTTCTTC. This encodes CASSFRGQGVNNEQFF. The V call is TRBV5-5, the J call TRBJ2-1; 11 bases fit TRBD1. This CDR3 contains 16 residues. V gave up 2 bases and J gave up 5 bases; unmatched junction bases: 6. Germline values: CDR1 SGHKS, CDR2 YYEKEE (reference sequence). Complete variable domain (other parts from reference TRBV5-5 and TRBJ2-1): DAGVTQSPTHLIKTRGQQVTLRCSPISGHKSVSWYQQVLGQGPQFIFQYYEKEERGRGNFPDRFSARQFPNYSSELNVNALLLGDSALYLCASSFRGQGVNNEQFFGPGTRLTVL.

V gene TRBV28 combines with J gene TRBJ2-3; D not certain. CDR3 size: 14 residues. V shed 2 bases and J shed 4 bases, with 10 bases lying between them. Germline V gene lookup returns CDR1 MDHEN and CDR2 SYDVKM. The DNA for the CDR3 is TGTGCCAGCAGTTTAACCCTCGGGCCAGATACGCAGTATTTT. Translated, it gives CASSLTLGPDTQYF.

The chain recombines TRBV18 with TRBJ1-2; 9 positions agree with TRBD1. V gave up 6 bases and J gave up 4 bases; unmatched junction bases: 6. The CDR3 has 14 residues. From germline, CDR1 is KGHSH and CDR2 LQKENI. CDR3 nucleotide sequence: TGTGCCAGCTCCGGGACAGGGAACATCTATGGCTACACCTTC. Translated, it gives CASSGTGNIYGYTF.

This chain connects TRBV20-1 to TRBJ1-1; possibly TRBD1 for D (6 bases). V lost 1 base, J lost 3 bases, and 18 bases lay in between. Germline CDR1 and CDR2: DFQATT and SNEGSKA (reference sequence). The CDR3 contains 16 residues. CDR3 coding DNA: TGCAGTGCTAGAGTGGGTTTGGGGCAGGGGCACACTGAAGCTTTCTTT. Translation: CSARVGLGQGHTEAFF.

Comments on this clonotype: One junction end disagrees with the germline gene, perhaps due to a read error. The CDR3 protein is CANSLVQGMGNSPLHF. CDR3 coding DNA: TGTGCCAACAGCTTGGTACAGGGGATGGGAAATTCACCCCTCCACTTT. This chain joins TRBV7-2 and TRBJ1-6; the match to TRBD1 covers 7 bases. Germline V gene sequence: CDR1 SGHTA, CDR2 FQGNSA. This CDR3 is built from 16 residues. The full variable domain, in which reference TRBV7-2 and TRBJ1-6 provide the parts outside the CDR3, is GAGVSQSPSNKVTEKGKDVELRCDPISGHTALYWYRQSLGQGLEFLIYFQGNSAPDKSGLPSDRFSAERTGGSVSTLTIQRTQQEDSAVYLCANSLVQGMGNSPLHFGNGTRLTVT.

This clonotype was seen only a few times. This chain links TRBV2 with TRBJ2-3; D ambiguous. With 3 bases removed from V and 8 bases from J, the gap between germline ends came to 9 bases. There are 12 residues in the CDR3. CDR1 is SNHLY and CDR2 is FYNNEI in the germline V gene. DNA for the CDR3: TGTGCCAGCAGTGACGACGTGGGTACGCAGTATTTT. Protein product: CASSDDVGTQYF.

The chain combines TRBV24-1 with TRBJ2-1; D gene ambiguous. Per germline, CDR1 KGHDR and CDR2 SFDVKD. V shed 4 bases and J shed 5 bases, with 8 bases lying between them. The CDR3 totals 13 residues. The CDR3 protein is CATSDGSHNEQFF. The CDR3, as DNA: TGTGCCACCAGTGACGGTTCTCACAATGAGCAGTTCTTC.

This clonotype was recorded once. V gene TRBV24-1 combines with J gene TRBJ2-1; no reliable D call. The last part of the DNA fits TRBJ2-7 better; the J call may be wrong. This CDR3 is built from 13 residues. Germline CDR1 and CDR2: KGHDR and SFDVKD. CDR3 loop: CATSDPPYNEQYF. The CDR3 DNA reads as TGTGCCACCAGTGATCCCCCCTACAATGAGCAGTACTTC.

This clonotype was observed once. This sequence joins TRBV20-1 and TRBJ2-5, with no clear D. The CDR3 consists of 13 residues. V was trimmed by 3 bases and J by 0 bases, leaving 8 bases between them. Germline V gene data show CDR1 as DFQATT and CDR2 as SNEGSKA (reference sequence). The CDR3 protein is CSASTQDQETQYF. In DNA form, the CDR3 reads TGCAGTGCTAGTACCCAGGACCAAGAGACCCAGTACTTC.